These T cell receptor beta chains were read from a single sample in a study of T cell repertoires in cytomegalovirus infection. TCRdb reprocessed the reads with MiXCR, giving one entry per CDR3 protein. Of 340,000 or so distinct CDR3 sequences listed, roughly 25% were seen once; the top ten hold less than 15%. These receptors' targets are unknown. Sequenced here: cultured PBMCs, sampled from culture after CMV antigen stimulation. The receptor source for this set is a human donor in good health (CMV status not recorded). Some clones in this sample may be carry-over from other donors' samples. CDR3s include the opening cysteine and the closing phenylalanine or tryptophan. D genes are given only for firm matches. Clone size appears in some rows only: once, few, many, or a class for an expanded clone.

TRBV12-3/TRBV12-4	TRBD2	.	TRBJ2-7	CASRSGTSGRTGYEQYF	TGTGCCAGCAGGTCCGGGACTAGCGGGAGAACGGGGTACGAGCAGTACTTC
TRBV24-1	.	.	TRBJ2-5	CATQPGRRAQETQYF	TGTGCCACGCAACCGGGTCGCAGGGCCCAAGAGACCCAGTACTTC
TRBV28	.	.	TRBJ1-1	CASSSKRTDRNTEAFF	TGTGCCAGCAGTTCAAAACGGACAGACCGGAACACTGAAGCTTTCTTT
TRBV29-1	.	.	TRBJ2-1	CSVGGLRTPSSYNEQFF	TGCAGCGTTGGAGGCCTTAGGACACCGAGCTCCTACAATGAGCAGTTCTTC
TRBV12-3/TRBV12-4	.	few	TRBJ1-5	CASSFRHGQPQHF	TGTGCCAGCAGTTTTCGACATGGTCAGCCCCAGCATTTT
TRBV9	.	many	TRBJ1-3	CASSVSRGQSGNTIYF	TGTGCCAGCAGCGTATCCCGGGGGCAATCTGGAAACACCATATATTTT
TRBV12-3/TRBV12-4	TRBD1	many	TRBJ1-1	CASSPGQGGLAEAFF	TGTGCCAGCAGTCCCGGACAGGGGGGGTTAGCTGAAGCTTTCTTT
TRBV5-4	.	.	TRBJ1-3	CASSLGTKGGNTIYF	TGTGCCAGCAGCTTGGGGACGAAAGGAGGAAACACCATATATTTT
TRBV5-1	TRBD1	.	TRBJ2-1	CASSSDRRQFF	TGCGCCAGCAGCTCGGACAGGCGACAGTTCTTC
TRBV10-3	.	once	TRBJ2-5	CAISESIYQETQYF	TGTGCCATCAGTGAGTCGATTTACCAAGAGACCCAGTACTTC
TRBV7-2	TRBD2	many	TRBJ2-5	CASSLNAGGGGETQYF	TGTGCCAGCAGCTTAAACGCGGGAGGAGGAGGAGAGACCCAGTACTTC
TRBV6-5	TRBD1	few	TRBJ2-7	CASSYLGQGAYEQYF	TGTGCCAGCAGTTACCTGGGACAGGGGGCCTACGAGCAGTACTTC
TRBV19	TRBD1	.	TRBJ2-5	CASSIDRTGEETQYF	TGTGCCAGTAGTATAGACAGAACAGGGGAAGAGACCCAGTACTTC